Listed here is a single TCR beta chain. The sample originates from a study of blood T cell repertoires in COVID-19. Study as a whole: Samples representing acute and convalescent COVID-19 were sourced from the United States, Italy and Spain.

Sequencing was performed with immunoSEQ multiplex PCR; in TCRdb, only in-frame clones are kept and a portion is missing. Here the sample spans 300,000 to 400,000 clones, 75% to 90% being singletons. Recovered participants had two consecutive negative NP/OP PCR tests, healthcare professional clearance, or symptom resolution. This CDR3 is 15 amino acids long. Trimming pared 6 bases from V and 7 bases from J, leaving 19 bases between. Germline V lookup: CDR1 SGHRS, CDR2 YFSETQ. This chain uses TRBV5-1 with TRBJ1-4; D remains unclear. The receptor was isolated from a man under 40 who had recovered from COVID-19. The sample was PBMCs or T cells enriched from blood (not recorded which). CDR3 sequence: CASTSGTVGVEKLFF. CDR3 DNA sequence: TGCGCCAGCACTTCTGGAACAGTCGGTGTTGAAAAACTGTTTTTT. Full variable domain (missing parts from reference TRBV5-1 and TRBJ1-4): KAGVTQTPRYLIKTRGQQVTLSCSPISGHRSVSWYQQTPGQGLQFLFEYFSETQRNKGNFPGRFSGRQFSNSRSEMNVSTLELGDSALYLCASTSGTVGVEKLFFGSGTQLSVL.